What follows describes a single T cell receptor (beta chain). Antigen specificity is unknown. Though probably carrying unrecorded immune exposures, donors were nominally healthy at sampling. This sample was included in a study of cytomegalovirus exposure and HLA in healthy donors. Study findings and constraints: A missense variant in DCLRE1C was later tied to TCR beta V- and J-gene trimming.

Primers for the PCR totalled 60 Vbeta and 13 Jbeta. Generated by immunoSEQ multiplex PCR, the TCRdb table keeps only in-frame clones and is missing some. The data hold some 240,000 clones, with around 73% observed a single time. Source material: PBMCs. The receptor comes from a male donor in good health and CMV-seronegative.

CDR3 sequence reads: CASSSRVSGGLYEQYF. CDR3 sequence (DNA): TGTGCCAGCAGCTCCCGTGTATCCGGGGGGCTGTACGAGCAGTACTTC. The rearrangement uses TRBV5-8 and TRBJ2-7, with D tentatively TRBD2 (7 bases). Trimming shortened V by 3 bases and J by 4 bases, and 20 bases separated the two germline ends. The V gene's germline CDR1 is SGHTS and CDR2 YDEGEE. CDR3 length: 16 residues.